The 7 T cell receptor beta chains below all came from one sample that was sequenced in a study of shared clonotypes between healthy human individuals. CD45RO-negative, CCR7-positively selected cells formed the naive CD8 fraction, excluding terminally differentiated effector memory CD45RA+ cells. Measured with immunoSEQ multiplex PCR; TCRdb has only the in-frame clones, and not every one. The data show about 590,000 clones, over 95% seen once. Sequencing used naive CD8+ T cells sorted from blood. These receptors were obtained from a woman aged 25 to 39 in good health.

This chain joins TRBV6-4 and TRBJ2-5; 7 bases align to TRBD1. V shed 2 bases, J shed 2 bases, and the junction held 17 bases outside the gene matches. The V gene's germline CDR1 is MRHNA and CDR2 SNTAGT. The CDR3 is 19 amino acids. In DNA form, the CDR3 reads TGTGCCAGCAGTGACCCCCGACAGGGCGGGTTTAGTTATCAAGAGACCCAGTACTTC. Its translation is CASSDPRQGGFSYQETQYF.

V and J are TRBV14 and TRBJ1-2; no clear D gene. The CDR3 consists of 12 residues. The germline V gene encodes CDR1 SGHDN and CDR2 FVKESK. Trimming removed 1 base at V and 5 bases at J, with 5 bases between. The CDR3 DNA reads TGTGCCAGCAGCCAAGTAGGATATGGCTACACCTTC. Residues: CASSQVGYGYTF.

The V call is TRBV25-1, the J call TRBJ2-5; D gene uncertain. The better agreement between TRBJ2-7 and the DNA end casts doubt on the J call. Germline CDR1 and CDR2: MGHDK and SYGVNS. The CDR3 has 14 residues. The CDR3 sequence is CASSDLSSSYEQYF. The CDR3 DNA is TGTGCCAGCAGTGACCTTAGTTCCTCCTACGAGCAGTACTTC.

The V and J genes are TRBV11-2 and TRBJ1-1; D gene ambiguous. Germline V gene data show CDR1 as SGHAT and CDR2 as FQNNGV. Trimming left V 6 bases short and J 4 bases short, with 9 bases between. The CDR3 sequence is 12 residues long. The DNA for the CDR3 is TGTGCCAGCAGTTTTCCTGCCACTGAAGCTTTCTTT. This encodes CASSFPATEAFF.

The chain employs TRBV27 and TRBJ1-1; TRBD1 aligns across 8 bases. CDR3 length: 15 residues. Germline assignment: CDR1 MNHEY and CDR2 SMNVEV (reference sequence). Unmatched junction bases numbered 8, after V lost 5 bases and J lost 3 bases. The CDR3 reads CASSPLTGDHTEAFF. For the CDR3, the DNA is TGTGCCAGCAGTCCTTTGACAGGGGACCACACTGAAGCTTTCTTT.

This chain uses TRBV7-8 with TRBJ2-5; D may match TRBD1 or TRBD2 (5 bases each). From germline, CDR1 is SGHVS and CDR2 FQNEAQ. V shed 5 bases and J shed 3 bases, with 19 bases lying between them. CDR3 length: 16 amino acids. CDR3 bases: TGTGCCAGCAGCCATGATCTTTTGGGGGATGAAGAGACCCAGTACTTC. As protein: CASSHDLLGDEETQYF.

V usage is TRBV7-9 and J usage is TRBJ2-1; D gene uncertain. Trimming stripped 3 bases from V and 0 bases from J, with 15 bases between. The CDR3 contains 17 residues. The V gene's germline CDR1 is SEHNR and CDR2 FQNEAQ (reference sequence). The CDR3 bases are TGTGCCAGCAGCTTCCCCGCCCGTGAAAGCTCCTACAATGAGCAGTTCTTC. Amino acids: CASSFPARESSYNEQFF.